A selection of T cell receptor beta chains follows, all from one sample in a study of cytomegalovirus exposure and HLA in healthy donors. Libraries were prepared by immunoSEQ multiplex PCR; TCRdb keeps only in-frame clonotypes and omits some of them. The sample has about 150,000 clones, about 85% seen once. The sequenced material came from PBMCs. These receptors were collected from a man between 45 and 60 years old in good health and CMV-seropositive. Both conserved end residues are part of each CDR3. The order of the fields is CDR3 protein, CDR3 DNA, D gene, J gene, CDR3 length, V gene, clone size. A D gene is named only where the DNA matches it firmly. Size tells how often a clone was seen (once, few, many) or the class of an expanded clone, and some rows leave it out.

CDR3: CASSATDRGVLFF
DNA: TGTGCCAGCAGTGCCACCGACCGCGGGGTACTGTTTTTT
D: -
J: TRBJ1-4
length: 13
V: TRBV2
size: few

CDR3: CASSLSSFNEQFF
DNA: TGTGCCAGCAGCTTATCTAGCTTCAATGAGCAGTTCTTC
D: -
J: TRBJ2-1
length: 13
V: TRBV7-2
size: -

CDR3: CASSVAEAGELFF
DNA: TGTGCCAGCAGTGTGGCGGAGGCCGGGGAGCTGTTTTTT
D: -
J: TRBJ2-2
length: 13
V: TRBV2
size: once

CDR3: CASSWTGGTYQPQHF
DNA: TGCGCCAGCAGCTGGACAGGCGGAACTTATCAGCCCCAGCATTTT
D: TRBD1
J: TRBJ1-5
length: 15
V: TRBV4-1
size: -

CDR3: CASSPGFLAGGTQYF
DNA: TGCGCCAGCAGCCCAGGATTCTTAGCGGGAGGGACCCAGTACTTC
D: TRBD2
J: TRBJ2-5
length: 15
V: TRBV4-3
size: -

CDR3: CASSPRTGEQDTQYF
DNA: TGTGCCAGCAGCCCCAGGACAGGGGAACAAGATACGCAGTATTTT
D: TRBD1
J: TRBJ2-3
length: 15
V: TRBV11-3
size: -

CDR3: CASSQGQETDTQYF
DNA: TGTGCCAGCAGCCAGGGACAGGAGACAGATACGCAGTATTTT
D: TRBD1
J: TRBJ2-3
length: 14
V: TRBV11-2
size: -

CDR3: CASREQVISGEQYF
DNA: TGTGCCAGCAGAGAACAGGTTATATCCGGCGAGCAGTACTTC
D: -
J: TRBJ2-7
length: 14
V: TRBV2
size: -

CDR3: CASSFPGDYGYTF
DNA: TGTGCCAGCAGTTTCCCCGGTGACTATGGCTACACCTTC
D: -
J: TRBJ1-2
length: 13
V: TRBV6-5
size: -

CDR3: CASSPTDTYYGYTF
DNA: TGTGCCAGCAGCCCGACCGACACCTACTATGGCTACACCTTC
D: -
J: TRBJ1-2
length: 14
V: TRBV7-2
size: -

CDR3: CASSHQLGGADTQYF
DNA: TGTGCCAGCAGCCACCAGCTAGGGGGAGCAGATACGCAGTATTTT
D: -
J: TRBJ2-3
length: 15
V: TRBV28
size: -

CDR3: CASSAPGTNTEAFF
DNA: TGTGCCAGCAGCGCCCCGGGAACGAACACTGAAGCTTTCTTT
D: -
J: TRBJ1-1
length: 14
V: TRBV7-2
size: -

CDR3: CASSLTGVGTQYF
DNA: TGCGCCAGCAGCTTGACCGGGGTCGGGACCCAGTACTTC
D: -
J: TRBJ2-5
length: 13
V: TRBV5-1
size: -

CDR3: CASSSDRGWAEAFF
DNA: TGTGCCAGCAGCTCCGACAGGGGATGGGCTGAAGCTTTCTTT
D: TRBD1
J: TRBJ1-1
length: 14
V: TRBV7-2
size: -

CDR3: CASSVGLGTGGYEQFF
DNA: TGTGCCAGCAGCGTGGGCCTAGGGACAGGGGGCTATGAGCAGTTCTTC
D: TRBD1
J: TRBJ2-1
length: 16
V: TRBV9
size: -

CDR3: CAIQAVTGELFF
DNA: TGTGCCATACAGGCAGTCACCGGGGAGCTGTTTTTT
D: -
J: TRBJ2-2
length: 12
V: TRBV21-1
size: -

CDR3: CASSRTSGKETQYF
DNA: TGTGCCAGCTCTCGGACTAGCGGGAAGGAGACCCAGTACTTC
D: TRBD2
J: TRBJ2-5
length: 14
V: TRBV2
size: few

CDR3: CASSLDGLNTGELFF
DNA: TGTGCCAGCAGCTTAGATGGGCTGAACACCGGGGAGCTGTTTTTT
D: -
J: TRBJ2-2
length: 15
V: TRBV7-2
size: -

CDR3: CASSSNAGTGVYEQYF
DNA: TGTGCCAGCAGCTCCAACGCCGGGACAGGGGTATACGAGCAGTACTTC
D: TRBD1
J: TRBJ2-7
length: 16
V: TRBV5-4
size: -

CDR3: CASRGDSSGNTIYF
DNA: TGTGCCAGCAGGGGGGACAGCTCTGGAAACACCATATATTTT
D: TRBD1
J: TRBJ1-3
length: 14
V: TRBV25-1
size: -

CDR3: CASSIGGSWDTQYF
DNA: TGTGCCAGCAGCATCGGGGGGAGTTGGGATACGCAGTATTTT
D: TRBD2
J: TRBJ2-3
length: 14
V: TRBV14
size: -

CDR3: CASSSRGQGNEKLFF
DNA: TGTGCCAGCAGCTCCAGGGGGCAGGGTAATGAAAAACTGTTTTTT
D: TRBD1
J: TRBJ1-4
length: 15
V: TRBV7-9
size: -

CDR3: CSVDSHNEQFF
DNA: TGCAGCGTTGATAGCCACAATGAGCAGTTCTTC
D: -
J: TRBJ2-1
length: 11
V: TRBV29-1
size: -

CDR3: CASSLAEISTDTQYF
DNA: TGCGCCAGCAGCTTGGCCGAGATTAGCACAGATACGCAGTATTTT
D: -
J: TRBJ2-3
length: 15
V: TRBV5-1
size: -

CDR3: CASSERGRWIETQYF
DNA: TGTGCCAGCAGTGAAAGGGGGCGATGGATAGAGACCCAGTACTTC
D: TRBD1
J: TRBJ2-5
length: 15
V: TRBV6-1
size: -

CDR3: CASTSKGGSGNTIYF
DNA: TGTGCCAGCACCTCAAAAGGGGGCTCTGGAAACACCATATATTTT
D: -
J: TRBJ1-3
length: 15
V: TRBV5-6
size: -

CDR3: CASSPPARGNYGYTF
DNA: TGTGCCAGCTCACCGCCGGCCCGGGGAAACTATGGCTACACCTTC
D: -
J: TRBJ1-2
length: 15
V: TRBV18
size: -

CDR3: CASSWTGGDGQPQHF
DNA: TGCGCCAGCAGCTGGACAGGGGGCGATGGTCAGCCCCAGCATTTT
D: TRBD1
J: TRBJ1-5
length: 15
V: TRBV5-1
size: -